These 15 T cell receptor beta chains share one sample of origin, sequenced in a study of cytotoxic CD8 clonotypes in ibrutinib-treated CLL. Data came from immunoSEQ multiplex PCR; TCRdb stores just in-frame clones and leaves some out. The sample carries approximately 92,000 clones, about 74% recorded once. The material was PBMCs, obtained after 24 months of ibrutinib treatment. The receptors stem from a human donor with chronic lymphocytic leukemia.

This clone was seen just once. This chain uses TRBV7-9 with TRBJ2-7; no clear D. V lost 1 base, J lost 2 bases, and 3 bases lay in between. The CDR3 spans 12 residues. Germline CDR1 is SEHNR and CDR2 is FQNEAQ (reference sequence). Here the CDR3 DNA reads TGTGCCAGCAGCTTAGTTCCCTACGAGCAGTACTTC. As protein: CASSLVPYEQYF.

The chain carries TRBV4-1 and TRBJ2-5, with D maybe TRBD1 (6 bases). In germline, CDR1 is MGHRA, CDR2 YSYEKL. The V end was cut by 4 bases, the J end by 5 bases, with 11 bases between. The CDR3 is made up of 13 amino acids. CDR3 protein: CASSPQGLETQYF. DNA of the CDR3: TGCGCCAGCAGCCCACAGGGATTGGAGACCCAGTACTTC.

The chain combines TRBV29-1 with TRBJ2-1; tentatively, D is TRBD2 (6 bases). V lost 3 bases and J lost 5, with 14 bases in between. CDR1 and CDR2 from the germline V gene are SQVTM and ANQGSEA. The CDR3 sequence is 14 residues long. The CDR3 coding sequence is TGCAGCGTTGAGGGTGGAGGGAGGAACAATGAGCAGTTCTTC. This translates into CSVEGGGRNNEQFF.

J is TRBJ2-5 and V is TRBV7-2; 9 nucleotides align to TRBD1. Germline CDR1 is SGHTA and CDR2 is FQGNSA. The CDR3 spans 17 residues. V shed 1 base, J shed 3 bases, and the junction held 9 bases outside the gene matches. CDR3 amino acids: CASSLVLHRGPKETQYF. For the CDR3, the DNA is TGTGCCAGCAGCTTAGTGCTGCACAGGGGGCCTAAAGAGACCCAGTACTTC.

The chain couples TRBV27 to TRBJ2-7, with D perhaps TRBD1 (5 bases). Trimming shortened V by 2 bases and J by 1 base, and 12 bases separated the two germline ends. CDR3 length equals 15 residues. Germline loops: CDR1 MNHEY, CDR2 SMNVEV (reference sequence). CDR3: CASSLKGARSYEQYF. DNA of the CDR3: TGTGCCAGCAGTTTAAAAGGGGCGCGGTCCTACGAGCAGTACTTC.

CDR3 region: CASSRTDSNQPQHF. CDR3 DNA: TGTGCCAGCAGCCGGACAGATAGCAATCAGCCCCAGCATTTT. This chain joins TRBV2 and TRBJ1-5; TRBD1 is a possible D gene (6 bases). The CDR3 spans 14 residues. CDR1 is SNHLY and CDR2 is FYNNEI in the germline V gene. V was cut by 6 bases and J by 0 bases, with 9 bases left in between.

The rearrangement uses TRBV29-1 and TRBJ1-2, with 9 nucleotides matching TRBD1. The ends lost 7 bases at V and 5 bases at J; junction bases unmatched: 5. The CDR3 spans 12 residues. Germline V gene sequence: CDR1 SQVTM, CDR2 ANQGSEA. The DNA for the CDR3 is TGCAGCGCCCGGGACAGGGCTTATGGCTACACCTTC. This codes for CSARDRAYGYTF.

The rearrangement uses TRBV11-2 and TRBJ1-1; D is unclear. Trimming pared 5 bases from V and 0 bases from J, leaving 10 bases between. CDR3 length: 14 residues. Germline V gene lookup returns CDR1 SGHAT and CDR2 FQNNGV. Written as DNA, the CDR3 is TGTGCCAGCAGCGAGAGCTCACTGAACACTGAAGCTTTCTTT. It yields the protein CASSESSLNTEAFF.

This chain connects TRBV30 to TRBJ2-1; D unclear. V lost 5 bases and J 7 bases, leaving 15 bases between the germline ends. Looked up from germline, CDR1 is GTSNPN and CDR2 is SVGIG (reference sequence). CDR3 length: 13 residues. CDR3 amino acids: CAWGRRMGNEQFF. The CDR3 nucleotides read TGTGCCTGGGGACGGCGAATGGGGAATGAGCAGTTCTTC. The full variable domain, its missing parts supplied by reference TRBV30 and TRBJ2-1, is SQTIHQWPATLVQPVGSPLSLECTVEGTSNPNLYWYRQAAGRGLQLLFYSVGIGQISSEVPQNLSASRPQDRQFILSSKKLLLSDSGFYLCAWGRRMGNEQFFGPGTRLTVL.

This rearrangement joins TRBV27 to TRBJ2-7; possible D gene TRBD1, 5 bases. Germline values: CDR1 MNHEY, CDR2 SMNVEV (reference sequence). This CDR3 has 14 residues. Trimming pared 2 bases from V and 1 base from J, leaving 9 bases between. This CDR3 reads CASSLLTDSYEQYF. CDR3 coding DNA: TGTGCCAGCAGTTTACTGACAGATTCCTACGAGCAGTACTTC.

This chain connects TRBV7-2 to TRBJ2-7; D possibly uses TRBD1 or TRBD2 (5 bases each). The CDR3 is 15 amino acids. V gave up 5 bases and J gave up 0 bases, with 14 bases separating them. Germline values: CDR1 SGHTA, CDR2 FQGNSA. The CDR3 reads CASSPRGVSSYEQYF. CDR3 bases: TGTGCCAGCAGCCCCAGAGGGGTGAGCTCCTACGAGCAGTACTTC.

This clone came up a few times. This chain joins TRBV27 and TRBJ2-7; 12 bases map to TRBD2. V lost 8 bases and J lost 5; bases outside the gene matches: 13. The CDR3 spans 16 residues. Germline CDR1 MNHEY, CDR2 SMNVEV (reference sequence). The CDR3 loop reads CASLPSGRALLNEQYF. In DNA form, the CDR3 reads TGTGCCAGCTTACCTAGCGGGAGGGCACTTCTCAACGAGCAGTACTTC.

The chain joins TRBV27 to TRBJ1-1; D is ambiguous. Germline V CDR1 and CDR2: MNHEY, SMNVEV (reference sequence). The V and J ends lost 7 bases and 2 bases respectively, with 11 bases between them. The CDR3 is 13 residues long. The CDR3 nucleotides are TGTGCCAGCAATCGAGTTGGAAACACTGAAGCTTTCTTT. Residues: CASNRVGNTEAFF.

For the CDR3, the DNA is TGTGCCAGCAGTTACTTGGACAGGGCTAATGAAAAACTGTTTTTT. Amino acid sequence: CASSYLDRANEKLFF. The chain joins TRBV6-7 to TRBJ1-4, with 8 bases aligning to TRBD1. TRBV6-7 is classed as an ORF, of uncertain function. This CDR3 has 15 amino acids. Germline trimming cut 1 base from V and 3 bases from J; bases unmatched to any gene: 1.

The V gene is TRBV20-1, the J gene TRBJ2-3; the match to TRBD2 covers 7 bases. CDR1 DFQATT and CDR2 SNEGSKA come from the germline V gene (reference sequence). After removal of 7 bases from V and 10 bases from J, the junction contained 5 bases not matched to a gene. The CDR3 runs 10 residues. DNA of the CDR3: TGCAGTGTTAAGCGGGATGCGCAGTATTTT. This encodes CSVKRDAQYF.